These 27 T cell receptor beta chains were sequenced from one sample in a study of blood T cell repertoires in COVID-19. Clones were read by immunoSEQ multiplex PCR, and TCRdb kept only the in-frame ones, dropping some. In the table there are about 100,000 clones, around 90% of which are singletons. Sequencing was done on a sample of peripheral blood. The receptors stem from a middle-aged man with active or convalescent COVID-19.

This sequence joins TRBV6-6 and TRBJ1-3; no clear D gene. The V end lost 8 bases, the J end lost 4 bases, and 3 bases lay between the germline ends. The CDR3 has 10 amino acids. Germline-derived CDR1 and CDR2 are MNHNY and SVGAGI (reference sequence). DNA for the CDR3: TGTGCCAGCTTAGGAAACACCATATATTTT. This sequence encodes CASLGNTIYF.

The CDR3 nucleotides read TGTGCCGGAGGAGGTGTAATCCCCCGGTACTTC. Protein sequence: CAGGGVIPRYF. The chain links TRBV30 to TRBJ2-7; D is possibly TRBD2 (5 bases). Between the trimmed V and J ends, which lost 8 bases and 12 bases, there was a span of 20 bases. Germline-derived CDR1 and CDR2 are GTSNPN and SVGIG (reference sequence). This CDR3 contains 11 residues.

The rearrangement uses TRBV29-1 and TRBJ1-5; TRBD1 aligns across 8 bases. The germline gives CDR1 SQVTM, CDR2 ANQGSEA. The ends lost 6 bases at V and 2 bases at J; junction bases unmatched: 3. This CDR3 is 13 amino acids long. CDR3 DNA sequence: TGCAGCGTAGCGACAGGGGGCAATCAGCCCCAGCATTTT. Encoded protein: CSVATGGNQPQHF.

The chain recombines TRBV29-1 with TRBJ1-1; D ambiguous. This CDR3 has 10 residues. Trimming took off 7 bases at V and 3 bases at J, with 6 bases between the two ends. Germline V CDR1 and CDR2: SQVTM, ANQGSEA. The CDR3 reads CSALYTEAFF. The CDR3 DNA sequence: TGCAGCGCCCTTTACACTGAAGCTTTCTTT.

This clone was counted once. The chain recombines TRBV7-9 with TRBJ2-5, with 11 bases lining up with TRBD1. J was trimmed by 4 bases and V by 6 bases; bases with no gene match: 4. The CDR3 is 14 amino acids. CDR1 and CDR2 from the germline V gene are SEHNR and FQNEAQ (reference sequence). DNA for the CDR3: TGTGCCAGCAGTGGACAGGGGGCGGGAGAGACCCAGTACTTC. The encoded protein is CASSGQGAGETQYF.

The J gene is TRBJ1-1, the V gene TRBV6-5; D might be TRBD1 (6 bases). Germline V gene lookup returns CDR1 MNHEY and CDR2 SVGAGI. This CDR3 region has 13 residues. V was shortened by 6 bases and J by 1 base, with 9 bases between the two germline ends. The CDR3 coding sequence is TGTGCCAGCAGGGTGGGACAGAACACTGAAGCTTTCTTT. Translation: CASRVGQNTEAFF.

This clone appeared many times. The rearrangement joins TRBV6-5 to TRBJ2-1; 14 nucleotides line up with TRBD2. After removal of 5 bases from V and 8 bases from J, the junction contained 5 bases not matched to a gene. In germline, CDR1 is MNHEY, CDR2 SVGAGI. The CDR3 loop spans 15 amino acids. CDR3 residues: CASSRLAGGGDEQFF. The CDR3 DNA reads as TGTGCCAGCAGTAGACTAGCGGGAGGGGGGGATGAGCAGTTCTTC.

The genes are TRBV6-4 and TRBJ1-1, with unresolved D. V shed 3 bases and J shed 1 base, with 9 bases lying between them. The CDR3 is made up of 14 amino acids. The germline gives CDR1 MRHNA, CDR2 SNTAGT. CDR3 residues: CASSEGGRNTEAFF. The CDR3, as DNA: TGTGCCAGCAGTGAGGGAGGTCGGAACACTGAAGCTTTCTTT.

This clone was counted a single time. This chain joins TRBV19 and TRBJ1-1; D ambiguous. This CDR3 has 13 residues. V was trimmed by 5 bases and J by 7 bases, leaving 14 bases between them. CDR1 and CDR2 (germline): LNHDA, SQIVND (reference sequence). This CDR3 reads CASSRKNSFEAFF. In DNA, the CDR3 is TGTGCCAGTAGTCGCAAGAACAGCTTTGAAGCTTTCTTT.

The gene calls are TRBV27 and TRBJ2-7; D possibly corresponds to TRBD2 (6 bases). Germline loops: CDR1 MNHEY, CDR2 SMNVEV (reference sequence). This CDR3 spans 14 amino acids. V was pared by 5 bases and J by 9 bases, with 20 bases between. The CDR3, as DNA: TGTGCCAGCAGTCCCCTACGACTAGATCTCGTGCAGTACTTC. This translates into CASSPLRLDLVQYF.

This chain links TRBV7-2 with TRBJ2-5, with TRBD2 matching over 8 bases. After removal of 5 bases from V and 2 bases from J, the junction contained 4 bases not matched to a gene. The CDR3 runs to 14 residues. Germline assignment: CDR1 SGHTA and CDR2 FQGNSA. CDR3 amino acids: CASSQVAGQETQYF. CDR3 bases: TGTGCCAGCAGCCAAGTAGCGGGGCAAGAGACCCAGTACTTC.

This chain links TRBV7-2 with TRBJ1-1; D unresolved. Trimming stripped 5 bases from V and 5 bases from J, with 12 bases between. The CDR3 is 13 amino acids. Germline CDR1 and CDR2: SGHTA and FQGNSA. The CDR3 sequence is CASSPMGRTEAFF. In DNA form, the CDR3 reads TGTGCCAGCAGCCCGATGGGGAGGACTGAAGCTTTCTTT.

In regard to this clone: In the same sample, other DNA sequences code for this CDR3. The rearrangement joins TRBV7-3 to TRBJ2-1; D ambiguous. V was trimmed by 5 bases and J by 0 bases, leaving 11 bases between them. This CDR3 spans 15 amino acids. The germline gives CDR1 SGHTA, CDR2 FQGTGA. CDR3 sequence (DNA): TGTGCCAGCAGCCCCGACATTAGCTCCTACAATGAGCAGTTCTTC. Translated, it gives CASSPDISSYNEQFF. The entire variable domain, with the rest obtained from reference TRBV7-3 and TRBJ2-1, is as follows: GAGVSQTPSNKVTEKGKYVELRCDPISGHTALYWYRQSLGQGPEFLIYFQGTGAADDSGLPNDRFFAVRPEGSVSTLKIQRTERGDSAVYLCASSPDISSYNEQFFGPGTRLTVL.

This clone showed up just once. This rearrangement joins TRBV15 to TRBJ2-2; D is unresolved. V shed 1 base and J shed 1 base, with 7 bases lying between them. The CDR3 runs 15 residues. The germline V gene encodes CDR1 LNHNV and CDR2 YYDKDF (reference sequence). CDR3 amino acids: CATSRAAGNTGELFF. CDR3 DNA: TGTGCCACCAGCAGAGCCGCAGGGAACACCGGGGAGCTGTTTTTT.

This chain uses TRBV6-4 with TRBJ1-2; 10 nucleotides agree with TRBD1. Germline loops: CDR1 MRHNA, CDR2 SNTAGT. The CDR3 length is 16 residues. The V segment lost 0 bases and the J segment 2 bases; nucleotides outside the gene matches: 3. CDR3 in amino acids: CASSDSRTGGNYGYTF. Here the CDR3 DNA reads TGTGCCAGCAGTGACTCCAGGACAGGGGGAAACTATGGCTACACCTTC.

The J gene is TRBJ1-1, the V gene TRBV7-2, with D maybe TRBD1 (5 bases). Germline V gene lookup returns CDR1 SGHTA and CDR2 FQGNSA. The CDR3 is made up of 15 amino acids. Deletions cut 2 bases from V and 5 bases from J, with 15 bases between. The CDR3 sequence is CASSLTWGGRTEAFF. CDR3 nucleotides: TGTGCCAGCAGCTTAACTTGGGGGGGGAGGACTGAAGCTTTCTTT.

V usage is TRBV30 and J usage is TRBJ1-6, with D hard to call. V dropped 0 bases and J dropped 7 bases, with 10 bases sitting between them. This CDR3 is built from 14 residues. CDR1 and CDR2 (germline): GTSNPN, SVGIG (reference sequence). CDR3 loop: CAWSVIVTNSPLHF. The CDR3 DNA sequence: TGTGCCTGGAGTGTAATAGTCACGAATTCACCCCTCCACTTT.

The V and J genes are TRBV5-4 and TRBJ2-2; D is uncertain. Per germline, CDR1 SGHNT and CDR2 YYREEE (reference sequence). V lost 3 bases, J lost 6 bases, and 15 bases lay in between. This CDR3 spans 15 amino acids. CDR3 sequence: CASSSDRGIAGELFF. DNA of the CDR3: TGTGCCAGCAGCTCTGATAGAGGTATCGCCGGGGAGCTGTTTTTT.

J is TRBJ1-2 and V is TRBV10-3; TRBD1 matches 7 bases. J was trimmed by 1 base and V by 5 bases; bases with no gene match: 7. The germline V gene encodes CDR1 ENHRY and CDR2 SYGVKD. There are 15 residues in the CDR3. The CDR3 region has the DNA TGTGCCATCAGTCTCCAGGGGGATCGTAACTATGGCTACACCTTC. Its translation is CAISLQGDRNYGYTF.

CDR3 DNA: TGTGCCATCAGTTCCCCCGGGGAGCGGGGCACAGATACGCAGTATTTT. It translates to CAISSPGERGTDTQYF. V gene TRBV10-3 combines with J gene TRBJ2-3; possibly TRBD2 for D (6 bases). V was trimmed by 5 bases and J by 1 base, leaving 16 bases between them. CDR3 length: 16 residues. The germline V gene encodes CDR1 ENHRY and CDR2 SYGVKD.

The chain is built from TRBV6-5 and TRBJ2-7; 8 nucleotides match TRBD1. The germline CDR1 and CDR2 sequences are MNHEY and SVGAGI. Unmatched junction bases numbered 4, after V lost 6 bases and J lost 0 bases. The CDR3 has 14 amino acids. CDR3 sequence: CASSRGQGSYEQYF. The DNA for the CDR3 is TGTGCCAGCAGCCGAGGACAGGGCTCCTACGAGCAGTACTTC.

This rearrangement joins TRBV20-1 to TRBJ1-2; the D gene is possibly TRBD1 (5 bases). The CDR3 consists of 14 residues. Per germline, CDR1 DFQATT and CDR2 SNEGSKA (reference sequence). V shed 3 bases and J shed 5 bases, with 16 bases lying between them. This CDR3 is CSASPSGLKYGYTF. CDR3 bases: TGCAGTGCTAGTCCCTCAGGGCTTAAATATGGCTACACCTTC.

The rearrangement links TRBV30 to TRBJ2-3; D call uncertain. Germline V CDR1 and CDR2: GTSNPN, SVGIG (reference sequence). This CDR3 has 12 residues. V was pared by 2 bases and J by 2 bases, with 5 bases between. The CDR3 spells CAWSSNTDTQYF. The DNA of the CDR3 is TGTGCCTGGAGTTCTAACACAGATACGCAGTATTTT.

The chain links TRBV7-9 to TRBJ2-7; 8 bases map to TRBD1. The J segment lost 0 bases and the V segment lost 3 bases, leaving 4 bases of the junction unmatched. The length of the CDR3 is 15 residues. Germline V lookup: CDR1 SEHNR, CDR2 FQNEAQ (reference sequence). CDR3 protein: CASSFGTGSSYEQYF. CDR3 nucleotides: TGTGCCAGCAGCTTTGGGACAGGCAGCTCCTACGAGCAGTACTTC.

The V and J genes are TRBV6-5 and TRBJ1-1, with D unresolved. Germline V gene sequence: CDR1 MNHEY, CDR2 SVGAGI. The CDR3 spans 15 residues. Trimming removed 0 bases at V and 0 bases at J, with 8 bases between. The CDR3 DNA is TGTGCCAGCAGTTACTCGAGGCGGCTGAACACTGAAGCTTTCTTT. Translated, it gives CASSYSRRLNTEAFF.

The V call is TRBV7-9, the J call TRBJ2-7, with D maybe TRBD2 (6 bases). The V end was cut by 5 bases, the J end by 0 bases, with 14 bases between. The CDR3 length is 15 residues. The V gene's germline CDR1 is SEHNR and CDR2 FQNEAQ (reference sequence). The CDR3 sequence is CASSPTGVPSYEQYF. The CDR3 nucleotides read TGTGCCAGCAGCCCCACGGGGGTGCCCTCCTACGAGCAGTACTTC.

The chain couples TRBV15 to TRBJ2-7; 7 bases match TRBD2. Germline lookup yields CDR1 LNHNV and CDR2 YYDKDF (reference sequence). Trimming cost V 6 bases and J 4 bases; bases outside gene matches: 12. The CDR3 loop spans 15 amino acids. CDR3 DNA: TGTGCCACCAGGGAAGACGGGGAGGGTACGTACGAGCAGTACTTC. Amino acids: CATREDGEGTYEQYF. The full variable domain, in which reference TRBV15 and TRBJ2-7 provide the parts outside the CDR3, is DAMVIQNPRYQVTQFGKPVTLSCSQTLNHNVMYWYQQKSSQAPKLLFHYYDKDFNNEADTPDNFQSRRPNTSFCFLDIRSPGLGDTAMYLCATREDGEGTYEQYFGPGTRLTVT.